What follows are 26 T cell receptor beta chains derived from one specimen sequenced in a study of T cell responses to AZD1222 COVID-19 vaccine. Assay: immunoSEQ multiplex PCR; the TCRdb copy retains only in-frame clones and omits some. The data show 150,000 to 200,000 clones, about 90% seen once. Sequenced material: peripheral blood, taken 28 days after the second AZD1222 dose. All receptors come from an adult who received the AZD1222 COVID-19 vaccine.

This rearrangement joins TRBV21-1 to TRBJ1-5; TRBD1, the table's D call, lacks a check against the DNA. TRBV21-1 is marked as a pseudogene. The CDR3 contains 16 residues. The CDR3 here is CASSASGTGGPGPQHF. The CDR3 bases are TGTGCCAGCAGCGCGTCCGGGACAGGGGGCCCCGGCCCCCAGCATTTT.

This chain uses TRBV6-1 with TRBJ2-3; the D is unclear. Germline lookup yields CDR1 MNHNS and CDR2 SASEGT. V dropped 3 bases and J dropped 0 bases, with 1 base sitting between them. This CDR3 region has 12 residues. Here the CDR3 DNA reads TGTGCCAGCAGTGACAGCACAGATACGCAGTATTTT. It encodes CASSDSTDTQYF.

This sequence joins TRBV6-5 and TRBJ2-7; maybe TRBD1 (6 bases). The CDR3 is 15 residues long. Between the trimmed V and J ends, which lost 2 bases and 6 bases, there was a span of 17 bases. CDR1 is MNHEY, CDR2 SVGAGI, per germline. For the CDR3, the DNA is TGTGCCAGCAGTTACCGGGCACAGGGAAAGTCCGAGCAGTACTTC. Translation gives CASSYRAQGKSEQYF.

This clone came up once. The chain employs TRBV10-3 and TRBJ2-3; possible D gene TRBD2, 5 bases. The CDR3 is made up of 16 amino acids. Germline CDR1 and CDR2: ENHRY and SYGVKD. Between the trimmed V and J ends, which lost 4 bases and 4 bases, there was a span of 18 bases. The CDR3 protein is CAISGSHTRLSDTQYF. The CDR3 coding sequence is TGTGCCATCAGTGGATCCCATACTAGGTTGTCAGATACGCAGTATTTT.

This sequence joins TRBV29-1 and TRBJ2-2; D is perhaps TRBD1 or TRBD2 (5 bases each). Germline loops: CDR1 SQVTM, CDR2 ANQGSEA. V shed 7 bases and J shed 3 bases, with 18 bases lying between them. The CDR3 is made up of 15 amino acids. The CDR3 DNA reads TGCAGCGCCCTTCGGGACGGGTTTTACACCGGGGAGCTGTTTTTT. Encoded protein: CSALRDGFYTGELFF.

The chain's CDR3 is CASSVRTGQETQYF. DNA of the CDR3: TGCGCCAGCAGCGTCAGGACAGGGCAAGAGACCCAGTACTTC. The chain uses TRBV5-1 and TRBJ2-5; 8 nucleotides align to TRBD1. After removal of 4 bases from V and 2 bases from J, the junction contained 4 bases not matched to a gene. Germline loops: CDR1 SGHRS, CDR2 YFSETQ. The CDR3 runs to 14 residues.

The chain employs TRBV24-1 and TRBJ2-3; 9 bases match TRBD2. Germline V gene lookup returns CDR1 KGHDR and CDR2 SFDVKD. This CDR3 region has 16 residues. Unmatched junction bases numbered 5, after V lost 4 bases and J lost 1 base. CDR3 in amino acids: CATSDPRLAGTDTQYF. In nucleotides, the CDR3 is TGTGCCACCAGTGACCCACGACTAGCGGGCACAGATACGCAGTATTTT.

J is TRBJ2-1 and V is TRBV6-5, with 8 bases fitting TRBD2. From germline, CDR1 is MNHEY and CDR2 SVGAGI. Unmatched junction bases numbered 3, after V lost 6 bases and J lost 5 bases. This CDR3 is built from 13 residues. CDR3 sequence: CASRLAENNEQFF. The DNA for the CDR3 is TGTGCCAGCAGACTAGCGGAGAACAATGAGCAGTTCTTC.

The chain couples TRBV7-8 to TRBJ2-1; weak D call: TRBD1 (7 bases). This CDR3 has 16 amino acids. From germline, CDR1 is SGHVS and CDR2 FQNEAQ. Trimming took off 3 bases at V and 1 base at J, with 13 bases between the two ends. In nucleotides, the CDR3 is TGTGCCAGCAGCTTCAGGGGGGTAGGGTCCTACAATGAGCAGTTCTTC. Its translation is CASSFRGVGSYNEQFF.

This clone has just a few counts. The chain joins TRBV6-5 to TRBJ2-3; TRBD1 aligns across 11 bases. The ends lost 6 bases at V and 3 bases at J; junction bases unmatched: 2. Germline CDR1 reads MNHEY; CDR2 reads SVGAGI. The length of the CDR3 is 14 residues. CDR3: CASRRDRGTDTQYF. CDR3 nucleotide sequence: TGTGCCAGCAGAAGGGACAGGGGGACAGATACGCAGTATTTT.

The rearrangement uses TRBV25-1 and TRBJ2-3; 9 bases are a match to TRBD2. The germline CDR1 and CDR2 sequences are MGHDK and SYGVNS. V trimming: 3 bases; J trimming: 4 bases; junction bases outside the gene matches: 11. CDR3 length equals 17 residues. The CDR3 spells CASSDASGTLRSDTQYF. The CDR3 coding sequence is TGTGCCAGCAGTGACGCTAGCGGGACTCTTAGATCAGATACGCAGTATTTT. The full variable domain, its missing parts supplied by reference TRBV25-1 and TRBJ2-3, is EADIYQTPRYLVIGTGKKITLECSQTMGHDKMYWYQQDPGMELHLIHYSYGVNSTEKGDLSSESTVSRIRTEHFPLTLESARPSHTSQYLCASSDASGTLRSDTQYFGPGTRLTVL.

The V gene is TRBV30, the J gene TRBJ1-4; no definite D call. The CDR3 contains 15 residues. V lost 3 bases, J lost 0 bases, and 11 bases lay in between. The germline gives CDR1 GTSNPN, CDR2 SVGIG (reference sequence). The CDR3 DNA follows: TGTGCCTGGAGGTCTAAGTTTGCAACTAATGAAAAACTGTTTTTT. It yields the protein CAWRSKFATNEKLFF.

This chain connects TRBV20-1 to TRBJ2-3; D is ambiguous. Germline V CDR1 and CDR2: DFQATT, SNEGSKA (reference sequence). V was cut by 3 bases and J by 1 base, with 11 bases left in between. This CDR3 region has 14 residues. The CDR3 here is CSASVLEGTDTQYF. CDR3 sequence (DNA): TGCAGTGCTAGTGTATTAGAGGGCACAGATACGCAGTATTTT.

The V gene is TRBV6-5, the J gene TRBJ2-1; 9 positions match TRBD1. Germline CDR1 and CDR2: MNHEY and SVGAGI. Trimming cost V 8 bases and J 10 bases; bases outside gene matches: 9. This CDR3 is built from 13 residues. CDR3 protein: CASWRGQGREQFF. CDR3 sequence (DNA): TGTGCCAGCTGGAGGGGACAGGGAAGGGAGCAGTTCTTC.

The chain carries TRBV7-9 and TRBJ1-6, with no clear D. CDR3 length: 15 amino acids. Germline-derived CDR1 and CDR2 are SEHNR and FQNEAQ (reference sequence). Trimming left V 1 base short and J 6 bases short, with 10 bases between. CDR3 sequence: CASSLVAGGNSPLHF. For the CDR3, the DNA is TGTGCCAGCAGCTTAGTAGCAGGAGGTAATTCACCCCTCCACTTT.

On this clone: The sample carries other DNA sequences with the same CDR3. The chain employs TRBV30 and TRBJ1-5; no clear D. This CDR3 region has 13 residues. V lost 0 bases and J 2 bases, leaving 5 bases between the germline ends. Germline assignment: CDR1 GTSNPN and CDR2 SVGIG (reference sequence). As DNA, the CDR3 is TGTGCCTGGAGTGTCAATGGCAATCAGCCCCAGCATTTT. Amino acid sequence: CAWSVNGNQPQHF.

The V and J genes are TRBV19 and TRBJ1-5, with D possibly TRBD1 on 6 matching bases. CDR3 length: 15 residues. V was clipped by 9 bases and J by 5 bases, with 20 bases between them. Per germline, CDR1 LNHDA and CDR2 SQIVND (reference sequence). The CDR3 loop is CASTGRGGLHQPQHF. The CDR3 bases are TGTGCCAGCACGGGTCGAGGGGGGCTGCATCAGCCCCAGCATTTT.

This chain uses TRBV4-3 with TRBJ1-2; TRBD1 matches 9 bases. This CDR3 region has 19 residues. The V and J ends lost 0 bases and 3 bases, in that order; junction bases with no gene match: 14. Per the germline V gene, CDR1 is LGHNA and CDR2 is YSLEER. CDR3 sequence reads: CASSQDPQPETGGHYGYTF. CDR3 DNA: TGCGCCAGCAGCCAAGATCCCCAGCCAGAGACAGGGGGACACTATGGCTACACCTTC.

This sequence joins TRBV24-1 and TRBJ2-1; a possible D gene is TRBD1 (6 bases). With 7 bases removed from V and 5 bases from J, the gap between germline ends came to 20 bases. The CDR3 consists of 16 residues. The V gene's germline CDR1 is KGHDR and CDR2 SFDVKD. CDR3 loop: CATSSGTTTGNNEQFF. CDR3 sequence (DNA): TGTGCCACCAGCTCCGGGACAACCACCGGGAACAATGAGCAGTTCTTC.

The chain joins TRBV7-9 to TRBJ2-5, with a tentative D call TRBD1 (5 bases). This CDR3 contains 13 residues. The germline V gene has CDR1 SEHNR and CDR2 FQNEAQ (reference sequence). Deletions cut 1 base from V and 2 bases from J, with 5 bases between. Written as DNA, the CDR3 is TGTGCCAGCAGCTTAGGACAGCAAGAGACCCAGTACTTC. This encodes CASSLGQQETQYF.

The V and J genes are TRBV6-1 and TRBJ2-5, with 11 bases that match TRBD2. After removal of 2 bases from V and 2 bases from J, the junction contained 7 bases not matched to a gene. The CDR3 covers 17 residues. CDR1 and CDR2 (germline): MNHNS, SASEGT. The CDR3, as DNA: TGTGCCAGCAGTGAATCCCGGGCTAGCGGGAGGCAAGAGACCCAGTACTTC. It encodes CASSESRASGRQETQYF.

The J gene is TRBJ1-6, the V gene TRBV11-2; D is uncertain. V lost 2 bases and J 0 bases, leaving 11 bases between the germline ends. The CDR3 has 17 residues. Germline V CDR1 and CDR2: SGHAT, FQNNGV. CDR3 sequence reads: CASSLLTGISYNSPLHF. CDR3 DNA: TGTGCCAGCAGCTTACTTACCGGGATCTCCTATAATTCACCCCTCCACTTT.

The chain joins TRBV2 to TRBJ2-3; weak D call: TRBD2 (5 bases). Germline V gene sequence: CDR1 SNHLY, CDR2 FYNNEI. V was clipped by 11 bases and J by 2 bases, with 11 bases between them. The CDR3 is 12 residues long. CDR3 loop: CAEGRATDTQYF. CDR3 coding DNA: TGTGCCGAAGGGCGGGCCACAGATACGCAGTATTTT.

A single count supports this clone. This chain links TRBV9 with TRBJ2-3, with D perhaps TRBD1 (6 bases). V was trimmed by 3 bases and J by 2 bases, leaving 16 bases between them. Germline V gene lookup returns CDR1 SGDLS and CDR2 YYNGEE. The CDR3 runs 16 residues. This CDR3 is CASSAHPQGSTDTQYF. The CDR3 DNA is TGTGCCAGCAGCGCCCATCCCCAGGGGTCCACAGATACGCAGTATTTT.

The chain carries TRBV18 and TRBJ2-5; TRBD2 matches 7 bases. Germline CDR1 reads KGHSH; CDR2 reads LQKENI. The length of the CDR3 is 15 residues. The V segment lost 3 bases and the J segment 1 base; nucleotides outside the gene matches: 5. The CDR3 DNA follows: TGTGCCAGCTCACCCATCGGGGGGATCCAAGAGACCCAGTACTTC. It translates to CASSPIGGIQETQYF. The whole variable domain, filled in from reference TRBV18 and TRBJ2-5, reads NAGVMQNPRHLVRRRGQEARLRCSPMKGHSHVYWYRQLPEEGLKFMVYLQKENIIDESGMPKERFSAEFPKEGPSILRIQQVVRGDSAAYFCASSPIGGIQETQYFGPGTRLLVL.

The V gene is TRBV6-4, the J gene TRBJ1-2; D unresolved. This CDR3 has 13 residues. Trimming left V 6 bases short and J 8 bases short, with 16 bases between. In germline, CDR1 is MRHNA, CDR2 SNTAGT. CDR3 DNA: TGTGCCAGCAGAGAAACGCGGGTGGGAGGCTACACCTTC. The encoded protein is CASRETRVGGYTF.